The 25 T cell receptor beta chains below all came from one sample that was sequenced in a study of response to subunit inactivated influenza vaccine. TCRdb itself ran the RT-PCR reads through MiXCR, one entry per CDR3 protein. The table lists 200,000 to 250,000 distinct CDR3 sequences, 9.5% to 15% of them singletons. The input for sequencing was non-naive T cells sorted from PBMCs, taken approximately 15 days before vaccination. The receptors were gathered from a man in his fifties or sixties who received an inactivated influenza vaccine.

Turning to this clonotype: Mismatch with germline at one junction end may stem from a read error. The chain combines TRBV7-7 with TRBJ2-3; 7 bases are a match to TRBD2. The CDR3 runs 15 residues. Germline lookup yields CDR1 SSHAT and CDR2 FNYEAQ (reference sequence). CDR3 nucleotides: TGTGCTAGCAGCTTACTAGGGCTAGCGGTAGATACGCAGTATTTT. Translation gives CASSLLGLAVDTQYF.

Only a few counts were recorded for this clonotype. The chain has TRBV28 and TRBJ2-5; D is unresolved. Between the trimmed V and J ends, which lost 5 bases and 5 bases, there was a span of 9 bases. This CDR3 comprises 12 residues. The V gene's germline CDR1 is MDHEN and CDR2 SYDVKM. CDR3 coding DNA: TGTGCCAGCAGTCAGCTCGAGGAGACCCAGTACTTC. Its protein product is CASSQLEETQYF.

This CDR3 is CATSSVGQANTGELFF. CDR3 sequence (DNA): TGTGCCACCAGTTCTGTAGGACAAGCGAACACCGGGGAGCTGTTTTTT. The rearrangement uses TRBV24-1 and TRBJ2-2, with D maybe TRBD1 (5 bases). In germline, CDR1 is KGHDR, CDR2 SFDVKD. The CDR3 has 16 residues. V was pared by 6 bases and J by 0 bases, with 13 bases between.

The CDR3 region has the DNA TGCGCCAGCAGCCAAGATGCGACTAGCGTTCACAATGAGCAGTTCTTC. Its translation: CASSQDATSVHNEQFF. The chain links TRBV4-1 to TRBJ2-1; 8 nucleotides agree with TRBD2. Germline CDR1 MGHRA, CDR2 YSYEKL. With 0 bases clipped from V and 5 bases from J, the junction kept 6 bases outside the gene matches. The CDR3 extends over 16 amino acids.

The rearrangement joins TRBV6-2 or TRBV6-3 to TRBJ2-7, with D uncertain. The CDR3 contains 13 residues. The germline gives CDR1 MNHEY, CDR2 SVGEGT. V was pared by 2 bases and J by 7 bases, with 12 bases between. The CDR3 spells CASSYQSPPEQYF. For the CDR3, the DNA is TGTGCCAGCAGTTACCAGTCTCCGCCGGAGCAGTACTTC.

This clonotype has only a few counts. The CDR3 coding sequence is TGCGCCAGCAGCTTGGCCGGAGGACAGTTGTCAGATACGCAGTATTTT. Translation gives CASSLAGGQLSDTQYF. V and J are TRBV5-1 and TRBJ2-3; tentatively, D is TRBD1 (6 bases). V was pared by 0 bases and J by 4 bases, with 15 bases between. CDR3 length equals 16 residues. Germline CDR1 SGHRS, CDR2 YFSETQ.

The table lists this clonotype with many counts. The chain is built from TRBV6-2 or TRBV6-3 and TRBJ1-3; maybe TRBD1 (5 bases). The CDR3 length is 18 residues. V shed 6 bases and J shed 0 bases, with 21 bases lying between them. Germline values: CDR1 MNHEY, CDR2 SVGEGT. This CDR3 reads CASRTITGTDLSGNTIYF. For the CDR3, the DNA is TGTGCCAGCAGGACGATAACCGGGACGGACCTCTCTGGAAACACCATATATTTT.

This clonotype was picked up many times. CDR3: CSARDPTGSGLYGQFF. As DNA, the CDR3 is TGCAGTGCTAGAGACCCAACAGGGTCGGGCTTGTATGGGCAGTTCTTC. This chain links TRBV20-1 with TRBJ2-1, with D perhaps TRBD1 (6 bases). V was shortened by 0 bases and J by 12 bases, with 24 bases between the two germline ends. The germline gives CDR1 DFQATT, CDR2 SNEGSKA (reference sequence). This CDR3 comprises 16 residues.

The rearrangement uses TRBV5-1 and TRBJ2-3; 11 bases agree with TRBD2. V lost 3 bases, J lost 2 bases, and 5 bases stayed unmatched. The CDR3 consists of 16 residues. In germline, CDR1 is SGHRS, CDR2 YFSETQ. The CDR3 DNA sequence: TGCGCCAGCAGCTCCGGACTAGCGGGCGCCACAGATACGCAGTATTTT. Translating gives CASSSGLAGATDTQYF.

This clonotype was seen repeatedly, ten times or more. This rearrangement joins TRBV5-1 to TRBJ2-1, with D perhaps matching TRBD2 (6 bases). The germline V gene encodes CDR1 SGHRS and CDR2 YFSETQ. The V gene lost 2 bases and the J gene lost 7 bases, with 13 bases spanning the gap. This CDR3 has 14 amino acids. The CDR3 coding sequence is TGCGCCAGCAGCTTAGGGGACTCGGGGAATGAGCAGTTCTTC. This encodes CASSLGDSGNEQFF.

V usage is TRBV11-3 and J usage is TRBJ2-1; 9 bases agree with TRBD1. This CDR3 has 14 residues. Germline loops: CDR1 SGHNT, CDR2 YENEEA. V lost 5 bases and J lost 8; bases outside the gene matches: 7. The CDR3 DNA reads TGTGCCAGCAGCCCGGGACAGGGCTTCGATGAGCAGTTCTTC. This gives the protein CASSPGQGFDEQFF.

This clonotype was recorded a few times. The chain links TRBV11-3 to TRBJ2-2; D ambiguous. Germline CDR1 and CDR2: SGHNT and YENEEA. With 5 bases removed from V and 7 bases from J, the gap between germline ends came to 11 bases. The CDR3 has 13 amino acids. The CDR3, as DNA: TGTGCCAGCAGCCTGGTACGACACGGGGAGCTGTTTTTT. This gives the protein CASSLVRHGELFF. The whole variable domain, remainder taken from reference TRBV11-3 and TRBJ2-2, is EAGVVQSPRYKIIEKKQPVAFWCNPISGHNTLYWYLQNLGQGPELLIRYENEEAVDDSQLPKDRFSAERLKGVDSTLKIQPAELGDSAVYLCASSLVRHGELFFGEGSRLTVL.

The sample holds a few counts of this clonotype. The chain couples TRBV21-1 to TRBJ1-1; TRBD1 was called by the table and not checked on the DNA. TRBV21-1 is an annotated pseudogene. The CDR3 has 14 amino acids. The CDR3 is CASSKYGGRTEAFF. The CDR3 DNA reads as TGTGCCAGCAGCAAATATGGGGGGCGAACTGAAGCTTTCTTT.

The chain recombines TRBV28 with TRBJ2-7; the match to TRBD1 covers 7 bases. The CDR3 loop spans 15 amino acids. The germline gives CDR1 MDHEN, CDR2 SYDVKM. J was trimmed by 5 bases and V by 4 bases; bases with no gene match: 11. In DNA form, the CDR3 reads TGTGCCAGCAGTTCGACAGGGAAGTCGTATCACGAGCAGTACTTC. It specifies CASSSTGKSYHEQYF.

The chain is built from TRBV2 and TRBJ2-5, with 7 bases fitting TRBD2. V lost 4 bases, J lost 3 bases, and 2 bases stayed unmatched. The germline gives CDR1 SNHLY, CDR2 FYNNEI. The CDR3 extends over 13 amino acids. The CDR3 coding sequence is TGTGCCAGCAGTGGTGGGGGGGAAGAGACCCAGTACTTC. Its protein product is CASSGGGEETQYF.

This clonotype was observed a few times. V and J are TRBV3-1 and TRBJ1-1; no clear D gene. The CDR3 spans 12 residues. Germline V lookup: CDR1 LGHDT, CDR2 YNNKEL (reference sequence). The V end was cut by 1 base, the J end by 5 bases, with 5 bases between. The CDR3 loop is CASSQGKTEAFF. The CDR3 region has the DNA TGTGCCAGCAGCCAAGGGAAAACTGAAGCTTTCTTT.

The chain uses TRBV11-1 and TRBJ1-1; D may be TRBD1 (6 bases). Trimming shortened V by 0 bases and J by 4 bases, and 12 bases separated the two germline ends. The CDR3 has 15 amino acids. Per germline, CDR1 SGHAT and CDR2 FQDESV (reference sequence). The CDR3 loop is CASSLAQDRSTEAFF. The CDR3, as DNA: TGTGCCAGCAGCTTAGCGCAGGACAGATCCACTGAAGCTTTCTTT.

CDR3 protein: CAWSVYGLAKNIQYF. The CDR3 nucleotides are TGTGCCTGGAGTGTATATGGGTTAGCCAAAAACATTCAGTACTTC. The chain carries TRBV30 and TRBJ2-4; no clear D gene. The CDR3 is 15 residues long. The germline gives CDR1 GTSNPN, CDR2 SVGIG (reference sequence). V shed 0 bases and J shed 0 bases, with 9 bases lying between them.

This clonotype was recorded many times. The chain uses TRBV29-1 and TRBJ1-2, with TRBD1 as a possible D gene (5 bases). The germline V gene encodes CDR1 SQVTM and CDR2 ANQGSEA. Trimming took 3 bases from V and 0 from J, leaving 11 bases between them. The CDR3 is 14 residues long. CDR3 DNA: TGCAGCGTTGATCGGGGCAGATCTAACTATGGCTACACCTTC. Amino acids: CSVDRGRSNYGYTF.

J is TRBJ1-2 and V is TRBV5-5; D unclear. Trimming shortened V by 4 bases and J by 1 base, and 14 bases separated the two germline ends. This CDR3 region has 15 residues. Germline V gives CDR1 SGHKS, CDR2 YYEKEE (reference sequence). CDR3 nucleotide sequence: TGTGCCAGCAGCCCGGGCTCGGGGAATAACTATGGCTACACCTTC. Amino acids: CASSPGSGNNYGYTF.

The V gene is TRBV12-3 or TRBV12-4, the J gene TRBJ2-5; TRBD1 matches at 8 bases. The CDR3 has 14 amino acids. V was clipped by 6 bases and J by 5 bases; unmatched bases: 8. CDR3 sequence: CASSPRGRWETQYF. The DNA of the CDR3 is TGTGCCAGCAGCCCCAGGGGGCGATGGGAGACCCAGTACTTC.

The chain carries TRBV6-1 and TRBJ2-7; D possibly uses TRBD1 or TRBD2 (5 bases each). CDR3 size: 15 residues. The germline V gene has CDR1 MNHNS and CDR2 SASEGT. Trimming pared 6 bases from V and 0 bases from J, leaving 15 bases between. The CDR3 coding sequence is TGTGCCAGCAGCTGGGGACGTCGGAGCTCCTACGAGCAGTACTTC. Protein product: CASSWGRRSSYEQYF.

This clonotype showed up just a few times. The chain is built from TRBV24-1 and TRBJ2-2; the D is unclear. This CDR3 has 12 amino acids. The ends were cut back, 6 bases at V and 7 bases at J, with 8 bases in the middle. Germline lookup yields CDR1 KGHDR and CDR2 SFDVKD. The CDR3 region is CATSSWDGELFF. CDR3 nucleotides: TGTGCCACCAGTAGCTGGGACGGGGAGCTGTTTTTT.

This clonotype occurred a few times. V is TRBV12-3 or TRBV12-4 and J is TRBJ2-1; TRBD1 agrees at 8 bases. J gave up 4 bases and V 8 bases, and 10 bases lay outside the gene matches. This CDR3 has 15 amino acids. DNA for the CDR3: TGTGCCAGCGGGTCGACAGGGGCACAGTACAATGAGCAGTTCTTC. Amino acids: CASGSTGAQYNEQFF.

Only a few counts were recorded for this clonotype. The V and J genes are TRBV7-9 and TRBJ2-1, with D possibly being TRBD1 (5 bases). V lost 2 bases and J 6 bases, leaving 11 bases between the germline ends. The CDR3 consists of 14 residues. Germline assignment: CDR1 SEHNR and CDR2 FQNEAQ (reference sequence). The CDR3: CASSLNSGFNEQFF. The DNA of the CDR3 is TGTGCCAGCAGCTTAAATTCAGGGTTCAATGAGCAGTTCTTC.